This is a list of T cell receptor beta chains from one sample in a study of T cell responses to AZD1222 COVID-19 vaccine. Produced via immunoSEQ multiplex PCR; TCRdb's table is partial and in-frame only. The table has 77,000 or so clones, around 90% seen once; the top ten hold about 29%. The source was peripheral blood, collected 28 days after the second AZD1222 dose. Receptors originate from an adult who received the AZD1222 COVID-19 vaccine. Both conserved end residues are part of each CDR3. The D gene is left open where the match is weak. For some rows the clone size is stated as once, few or many, or as a class when expanded; others skip it.

j_gene: TRBJ1-6
v_gene: TRBV7-9
d_gene: .
abundance: .
CDR3nt: TGTGCCAGCAGGCCCACAGGGAGAGGGCATTCACCCCTCCACTTT
CDR3aa: CASRPTGRGHSPLHF

j_gene: TRBJ2-6
v_gene: TRBV11-3
d_gene: .
abundance: .
CDR3nt: TGTGCCAGCAGCTTAGGGCTCGGGCCGGGCAGCTCTGGGGCCAACGTCCTGACTTTC
CDR3aa: CASSLGLGPGSSGANVLTF

j_gene: TRBJ1-1
v_gene: TRBV15
d_gene: .
abundance: .
CDR3nt: TGTGCCACCAGCCCGGGCACTGAAGCTTTCTTT
CDR3aa: CATSPGTEAFF

j_gene: TRBJ2-7
v_gene: TRBV9
d_gene: .
abundance: .
CDR3nt: TGTGCCAGCAGCGTAGAAGGGGACCTCTCCTACGAGCAGTACTTC
CDR3aa: CASSVEGDLSYEQYF

j_gene: TRBJ1-4
v_gene: TRBV28
d_gene: .
abundance: .
CDR3nt: TGTGCCACCAATGGGACGCCCGGAGAAAAACTGTTTTTT
CDR3aa: CATNGTPGEKLFF

j_gene: TRBJ1-5
v_gene: TRBV5-1
d_gene: .
abundance: .
CDR3nt: TGCGCCAGCAGTCCCATGGGGGGGGGCAGTCAGCCCCAGCATTTT
CDR3aa: CASSPMGGGSQPQHF

j_gene: TRBJ1-2
v_gene: TRBV9
d_gene: .
abundance: .
CDR3nt: TGTGCCAGCAGCGCAAACATTGGGGACTTGGAAGGCTACACCTTC
CDR3aa: CASSANIGDLEGYTF

j_gene: TRBJ1-4
v_gene: TRBV6-4
d_gene: .
abundance: .
CDR3nt: TGTGCCAGCAGTGACGTTAATGAAAAACTGTTTTTT
CDR3aa: CASSDVNEKLFF

j_gene: TRBJ1-4
v_gene: TRBV19
d_gene: .
abundance: .
CDR3nt: TGTGCCAGTAGGAGATTGGATGCAACTAATGAAAAACTGTTTTTT
CDR3aa: CASRRLDATNEKLFF

j_gene: TRBJ2-1
v_gene: TRBV28
d_gene: TRBD2
abundance: once
CDR3nt: TGTGCCAGCAGCCCCGGGACTAGTAGCGATGAGCAGTTCTTC
CDR3aa: CASSPGTSSDEQFF

j_gene: TRBJ2-2
v_gene: TRBV24-1
d_gene: .
abundance: .
CDR3nt: TGTGCCACCAGCCCCCCAGGGCGAGGGGGTCAGAACACCGGGGAGCTGTTTTTT
CDR3aa: CATSPPGRGGQNTGELFF

j_gene: TRBJ2-1
v_gene: TRBV30
d_gene: .
abundance: .
CDR3nt: TGTGCCTGGAGTGTACAAATTACTGGGAATGAGCAGTTCTTC
CDR3aa: CAWSVQITGNEQFF

j_gene: TRBJ1-1
v_gene: TRBV5-6
d_gene: .
abundance: .
CDR3nt: TGTGCCAGCAGCTCCCTCGGGGTGAGGAGCACTGAAGCTTTCTTT
CDR3aa: CASSSLGVRSTEAFF

j_gene: TRBJ1-6
v_gene: TRBV7-2
d_gene: .
abundance: once
CDR3nt: TGTGCCAGCAGCTTATCTGCCTATAATTCACCCCTCCACTTT
CDR3aa: CASSLSAYNSPLHF

j_gene: TRBJ2-7
v_gene: TRBV6-5
d_gene: TRBD1
abundance: .
CDR3nt: TGTGCCAGCAGAGACGGACAGGGGGCGAACGAGCAGTACTTC
CDR3aa: CASRDGQGANEQYF

j_gene: TRBJ2-2
v_gene: TRBV18
d_gene: .
abundance: .
CDR3nt: TGTGCCAGCCCGAAGGGATCCGGGGAGCTGTTTTTT
CDR3aa: CASPKGSGELFF

j_gene: TRBJ1-1
v_gene: TRBV7-9
d_gene: .
abundance: .
CDR3nt: TGTGCCAGCAGCTTTACAGGCTTTGAGAAGACTGAAGCTTTCTTT
CDR3aa: CASSFTGFEKTEAFF

j_gene: TRBJ2-3
v_gene: TRBV5-1
d_gene: TRBD1
abundance: .
CDR3nt: TGCGCCAGCGGGAGGGACAGGGGTCGAGACACGCAGTATTTT
CDR3aa: CASGRDRGRDTQYF

j_gene: TRBJ2-1
v_gene: TRBV6-1
d_gene: .
abundance: .
CDR3nt: TGTGCCAGCAGTGAAGGGGGAGTGGGAAATGAGCAGTTCTTC
CDR3aa: CASSEGGVGNEQFF

j_gene: TRBJ2-3
v_gene: TRBV9
d_gene: TRBD2
abundance: .
CDR3nt: TGTGCCAGCAGCCCAGGGACTAGCGGCTACACAGATACGCAGTATTTT
CDR3aa: CASSPGTSGYTDTQYF

j_gene: TRBJ2-6
v_gene: TRBV6-5
d_gene: .
abundance: .
CDR3nt: TGTGCCAGCAGCACTAGCTTCTCTGGGGCCAACGTCCTGACTTTC
CDR3aa: CASSTSFSGANVLTF

j_gene: TRBJ2-5
v_gene: TRBV5-4
d_gene: .
abundance: .
CDR3nt: TGTGCCAGCAGCTTGGGGGGTAACCAAGAGACCCAGTACTTC
CDR3aa: CASSLGGNQETQYF

j_gene: TRBJ2-2
v_gene: TRBV6-6
d_gene: .
abundance: once
CDR3nt: TGTGCCAGCAGTTTGACGGCGGTGGGCACCGGGGAGCTGTTTTTT
CDR3aa: CASSLTAVGTGELFF

j_gene: TRBJ1-1
v_gene: TRBV28
d_gene: .
abundance: few
CDR3nt: TGTGCCAGCAGTTTCCGCCGGCTGGGGGAAGCTTTCTTT
CDR3aa: CASSFRRLGEAFF

j_gene: TRBJ2-7
v_gene: TRBV3-1/TRBV3-2
d_gene: .
abundance: .
CDR3nt: TGTGCCAGCAGATACAATAGCTCCTACGAGCAGTACTTC
CDR3aa: CASRYNSSYEQYF

j_gene: TRBJ2-1
v_gene: TRBV7-9
d_gene: .
abundance: .
CDR3nt: TGTGCCAGCAGCTTAGGCAGTCGAAGCTCCTACAATGAGCAGTTCTTC
CDR3aa: CASSLGSRSSYNEQFF

j_gene: TRBJ2-7
v_gene: TRBV7-9
d_gene: TRBD1
abundance: once
CDR3nt: TGTGCCAGCAGCTTCGGACAGGGGCCCGCCATCGAGCAGTACTTC
CDR3aa: CASSFGQGPAIEQYF

j_gene: TRBJ1-1
v_gene: TRBV6-5
d_gene: .
abundance: few
CDR3nt: TGTGCCAGCACCGAGAGGCTGAACACTGAAGCTTTCTTT
CDR3aa: CASTERLNTEAFF

j_gene: TRBJ2-3
v_gene: TRBV9
d_gene: TRBD1
abundance: once
CDR3nt: TGTGCCAGCAGCGTAGGAATGACAGGGTCTCGGACAGATACGCAGTATTTT
CDR3aa: CASSVGMTGSRTDTQYF

j_gene: TRBJ2-1
v_gene: TRBV15
d_gene: .
abundance: .
CDR3nt: TGTGCCACCAGCAGAGATCGAGGGACTCTATACAATGAGCAGTTCTTC
CDR3aa: CATSRDRGTLYNEQFF

j_gene: TRBJ2-7
v_gene: TRBV18
d_gene: TRBD1
abundance: few
CDR3nt: TGTGCCAGCTCCGCCGGGACAGGGGGATCCGAGCAGTACTTC
CDR3aa: CASSAGTGGSEQYF

j_gene: TRBJ2-7
v_gene: TRBV29-1
d_gene: TRBD2
abundance: .
CDR3nt: TGCAGCGTTGACACTAGCGGGGGGGAATCCTACGAGCAGTACTTC
CDR3aa: CSVDTSGGESYEQYF

j_gene: TRBJ1-4
v_gene: TRBV6-5
d_gene: .
abundance: .
CDR3nt: TGTGCCAGCACCCAGGCTGGAACTAATGAAAAACTGTTTTTT
CDR3aa: CASTQAGTNEKLFF

j_gene: TRBJ2-7
v_gene: TRBV27
d_gene: TRBD2
abundance: .
CDR3nt: TGTGCCAGCAGTCGGTCGGGACTAGCGGCTCCCTACGAGCAGTACTTC
CDR3aa: CASSRSGLAAPYEQYF

j_gene: TRBJ2-7
v_gene: TRBV6-5
d_gene: TRBD2
abundance: .
CDR3nt: TGTGCCAGCAGGATACTAGCGGACTCCTACGAGCAGTACTTC
CDR3aa: CASRILADSYEQYF

j_gene: TRBJ2-5
v_gene: TRBV20-1
d_gene: TRBD2
abundance: .
CDR3nt: TGCAGTGCTAGTGTAGCGGGAGGGCGTCGAGAGACCCAGTACTTC
CDR3aa: CSASVAGGRRETQYF

j_gene: TRBJ1-2
v_gene: TRBV5-6
d_gene: TRBD1
abundance: .
CDR3nt: TGTGCCAGCAGCTTCGGGACAGGGGGCGTCTATGGCTACACCTTC
CDR3aa: CASSFGTGGVYGYTF

j_gene: TRBJ1-5
v_gene: TRBV28
d_gene: TRBD1
abundance: .
CDR3nt: TGTGCCAGCAGTGGGACAGGGACTCAGCCCCAGCATTTT
CDR3aa: CASSGTGTQPQHF

j_gene: TRBJ2-7
v_gene: TRBV28
d_gene: .
abundance: .
CDR3nt: TGTGCCAGCAGTTTCGCCGGGAGCGAGCAGTACTTC
CDR3aa: CASSFAGSEQYF

j_gene: TRBJ2-7
v_gene: TRBV10-3
d_gene: .
abundance: .
CDR3nt: TGTGCCATCAGCGAGGGGGCCTACGAGCAGTACTTC
CDR3aa: CAISEGAYEQYF

j_gene: TRBJ2-7
v_gene: TRBV10-3
d_gene: TRBD1
abundance: .
CDR3nt: TGTGCCATCAGGTGGGGACAGGGTCCGTACGAGCAGTACTTC
CDR3aa: CAIRWGQGPYEQYF

j_gene: TRBJ2-2
v_gene: TRBV27
d_gene: .
abundance: .
CDR3nt: TGTGCCAGCAGTTTATGGGCAGGGAGCACCGGGGAGCTGTTTTTT
CDR3aa: CASSLWAGSTGELFF

j_gene: TRBJ1-1
v_gene: TRBV7-2
d_gene: .
abundance: .
CDR3nt: TGTGCCAGCAGCCCTGTGAACACTGAAGCTTTCTTT
CDR3aa: CASSPVNTEAFF

j_gene: TRBJ2-2
v_gene: TRBV7-6
d_gene: TRBD1
abundance: .
CDR3nt: TGTGCCAGCAGCTCGGGACAGCCGAACACCGGGGAGCTGTTTTTT
CDR3aa: CASSSGQPNTGELFF

j_gene: TRBJ2-1
v_gene: TRBV3-1/TRBV3-2
d_gene: TRBD2
abundance: .
CDR3nt: TGTGCCAGCAGCCCTAGCGGGAGGATCGACAATGAGCAGTTCTTC
CDR3aa: CASSPSGRIDNEQFF

j_gene: TRBJ1-5
v_gene: TRBV5-4
d_gene: TRBD1
abundance: .
CDR3nt: TGTGCCAGCAGCGAGGGGGCTAGCAATCAGCCCCAGCATTTT
CDR3aa: CASSEGASNQPQHF

j_gene: TRBJ1-1
v_gene: TRBV9
d_gene: .
abundance: .
CDR3nt: TGTGCCAGCAGCGTAGACGAAAGGGGAAGCACTGAAGCTTTCTTT
CDR3aa: CASSVDERGSTEAFF

j_gene: TRBJ1-1
v_gene: TRBV19
d_gene: .
abundance: .
CDR3nt: TGTGCCACCCAATCCGACGGGGGGCTGGAAGCTTTCTTT
CDR3aa: CATQSDGGLEAFF

j_gene: TRBJ2-2
v_gene: TRBV5-4
d_gene: .
abundance: .
CDR3nt: TGTGCCAGCAGCCCCGACCAATTTCTCACCGGGGAGCTGTTTTTT
CDR3aa: CASSPDQFLTGELFF

j_gene: TRBJ2-1
v_gene: TRBV6-6
d_gene: TRBD1
abundance: .
CDR3nt: TGTGCCAGCAGTTACGGGCAGGGGGTTTACAATGAGCAGTTCTTC
CDR3aa: CASSYGQGVYNEQFF

j_gene: TRBJ1-4
v_gene: TRBV6-5
d_gene: .
abundance: .
CDR3nt: TGTGCCAGCAGCTTCGATCAGTGGGGAAAACTGTTTTTT
CDR3aa: CASSFDQWGKLFF

j_gene: TRBJ2-1
v_gene: TRBV15
d_gene: TRBD2
abundance: .
CDR3nt: TGTGCCACCAGCGGCATCGGGACTAGCGGGAACATCAATGAGCAGTTCTTC
CDR3aa: CATSGIGTSGNINEQFF